The next 18 T cell receptor beta chains were all read from a single sample in a study of OX40 agonist ivuxolimab in advanced cancers. TCRdb keeps only in-frame clones here, not all; method: immunoSEQ multiplex PCR. The sample consists of around 90,000 clones, around 87% of them appearing once. This specimen consisted of CD4+ or CD8+ T cells sorted from blood, obtained in a trial of the OX40 agonist ivuxolimab. All receptors come from an adult with an advanced solid tumor such as melanoma, head and neck, liver or kidney cancer.

The chain carries TRBV7-6 and TRBJ2-2; D not resolved. Germline CDR1 SGHVS, CDR2 FNYEAQ. With 2 bases removed from V and 6 bases from J, the gap between germline ends came to 10 bases. CDR3 length equals 14 residues. In DNA form, the CDR3 reads TGTGCCAGCAGCTTATCACAGACACCCGGGGAGCTGTTTTTT. Its protein product is CASSLSQTPGELFF.

V is TRBV5-4 and J is TRBJ2-3; 7 nucleotides agree with TRBD1. Looked up from germline, CDR1 is SGHNT and CDR2 is YYREEE (reference sequence). Unmatched junction bases numbered 3, after V lost 3 bases and J lost 2 bases. CDR3 length: 14 residues. This CDR3 reads CASSWDRSTDTQYF. DNA for the CDR3: TGTGCCAGCAGCTGGGACAGATCCACAGATACGCAGTATTTT. The full variable domain, rest sourced from reference TRBV5-4 and TRBJ2-3, is ETGVTQSPTHLIKTRGQQVTLRCSSQSGHNTVSWYQQALGQGPQFIFQYYREEENGRGNFPPRFSGLQFPNYSSELNVNALELDDSALYLCASSWDRSTDTQYFGPGTRLTVL.

The chain couples TRBV5-6 to TRBJ2-7; no clear D. This CDR3 region has 16 residues. Germline V gene data show CDR1 as SGHDT and CDR2 as YYEEEE. Trimming pared 0 bases from V and 0 bases from J, leaving 13 bases between. The CDR3: CASSLDVGVSSYEQYV. The CDR3 DNA reads as TGTGCCAGCAGCTTGGATGTAGGCGTCAGCTCCTACGAGCAGTACGTC.

The V call is TRBV29-1, the J call TRBJ2-2; D possibly uses TRBD1 or TRBD2 (5 bases each). The germline V gene has CDR1 SQVTM and CDR2 ANQGSEA. Trimming took off 6 bases at V and 4 bases at J, with 15 bases between the two ends. The CDR3 runs to 14 residues. CDR3 region: CSVDKGTVTGELFF. The CDR3 nucleotides read TGCAGCGTCGATAAAGGGACGGTCACCGGGGAGCTGTTTTTT.

The V gene is TRBV6-1, the J gene TRBJ2-7; D is unresolved. Germline V gene data show CDR1 as MNHNS and CDR2 as SASEGT. The CDR3 has 12 amino acids. Trimming took off 5 bases at V and 3 bases at J, with 8 bases between the two ends. The CDR3 is CASSSGIYEQYV. The CDR3 nucleotides are TGTGCCAGCAGTTCGGGCATCTACGAGCAGTACGTC.

The chain employs TRBV9 and TRBJ2-5; 9 bases fit TRBD2. Germline assignment: CDR1 SGDLS and CDR2 YYNGEE. The length of the CDR3 is 16 residues. The V gene end was trimmed by 0 bases and the J gene end by 4 bases; junction bases not matched to a gene: 7. For the CDR3, the DNA is TGTGCCAGCAGCGTAGGGGGCCGAGCGGGAGGAGAGACCCAGTACTTC. Translating gives CASSVGGRAGGETQYF.

This chain joins TRBV7-8 and TRBJ1-1; D is undetermined. V was shortened by 1 base and J by 7 bases, with 10 bases between the two germline ends. CDR1 is SGHVS and CDR2 is FQNEAQ in the germline V gene. The CDR3 is 13 residues long. The CDR3 spells CASSLGGSVEAFF. CDR3 nucleotides: TGTGCCAGCAGCTTAGGGGGATCCGTTGAAGCTTTCTTT.

The gene calls are TRBV11-3 and TRBJ2-1; TRBD2 matches at 7 bases. The CDR3 has 17 residues. Germline V gene lookup returns CDR1 SGHNT and CDR2 YENEEA. The V gene end was trimmed by 1 base and the J gene end by 1 base; junction bases not matched to a gene: 7. The chain's CDR3 is CASSLVQAGKSYNEQFF. CDR3 sequence (DNA): TGTGCCAGCAGCTTAGTTCAAGCGGGAAAGTCCTACAATGAGCAGTTCTTC.

The CDR3 reads CAISRDSSYEQYV. As DNA, the CDR3 is TGTGCCATCTCACGGGACAGCTCCTACGAGCAGTACGTC. The J gene is TRBJ2-7, the V gene TRBV10-3, with 7 bases lining up with TRBD1. V gave up 8 bases and J gave up 0 bases; unmatched junction bases: 4. This CDR3 has 13 amino acids. Germline V lookup: CDR1 ENHRY, CDR2 SYGVKD.

The table lists this clone with a count of one. This CDR3 is also generated by other DNA sequences in the sample. The chain recombines TRBV18 with TRBJ2-3; D gene unclear. V was cut by 3 bases and J by 5 bases, with 6 bases left in between. This CDR3 has 12 amino acids. Germline loops: CDR1 KGHSH, CDR2 LQKENI. The CDR3 here is CASSPLGDTQYF. The DNA for the CDR3 is TGTGCCAGCTCACCCCTCGGAGATACGCAGTATTTT.

Turning to this clone: The same CDR3 arises from other DNA sequences in this sample as well. This sequence joins TRBV7-2 and TRBJ2-5; possibly TRBD1 or TRBD2 for D (5 bases each). The CDR3 consists of 13 residues. V lost 1 base and J 5 bases, leaving 8 bases between the germline ends. Germline V gene sequence: CDR1 SGHTA, CDR2 FQGNSA. CDR3 DNA sequence: TGTGCCAGCAGCTTAGGGGGACGGGAGACCCAGTACTTC. Its protein is CASSLGGRETQYF.

The chain links TRBV7-8 to TRBJ2-1; 7 bases line up with TRBD2. Germline CDR1 is SGHVS and CDR2 is FQNEAQ. This CDR3 comprises 15 residues. The trim removed 1 base at V and 5 bases at J, leaving 5 bases unmatched. The CDR3 sequence: CASSLGIAGNNEQFF. DNA of the CDR3: TGTGCCAGCAGCTTAGGAATAGCGGGTAACAATGAGCAGTTCTTC.

The rearrangement joins TRBV9 to TRBJ2-1; D not resolved. Germline lookup yields CDR1 SGDLS and CDR2 YYNGEE. Trimming removed 2 bases from V and 4 bases from J, with 13 bases in between. The CDR3 spans 15 residues. CDR3 sequence (DNA): TGTGCCAGCAGCGTTAGGTACGACCTTTACAATGAGCAGTTCTTC. Translation gives CASSVRYDLYNEQFF. Filled out from reference TRBV9 and TRBJ2-1, the complete variable domain reads DSGVTQTPKHLITATGQRVTLRCSPRSGDLSVYWYQQSLDQGLQFLIQYYNGEERAKGNILERFSAQQFPDLHSELNLSSLELGDSALYFCASSVRYDLYNEQFFGPGTRLTVL.

CDR3 protein: CASSRELAGTSNEQFF. The CDR3, as DNA: TGTGCCAGCAGCCGGGAGCTAGCGGGTACGAGCAATGAGCAGTTCTTC. J is TRBJ2-1 and V is TRBV9, with 8 positions matching TRBD2. Germline CDR1 SGDLS, CDR2 YYNGEE. The CDR3 runs to 16 residues. Trimming removed 4 bases from V and 6 bases from J; junction bases left unmatched: 12.

This sequence joins TRBV19 and TRBJ1-2, with TRBD1 identical over 10 bases. In germline, CDR1 is LNHDA, CDR2 SQIVND (reference sequence). CDR3 length equals 14 residues. The trim removed 6 bases at V and 5 bases at J, leaving 6 bases unmatched. CDR3 bases: TGTGCCAGTAGCCGCCGGGACAGGGGATATGGCTACACCTTC. Protein product: CASSRRDRGYGYTF.

This clone has more than one count but fewer than ten. The V gene is TRBV27, the J gene TRBJ2-3; TRBD2 might be the D (5 bases). Germline V gene sequence: CDR1 MNHEY, CDR2 SMNVEV (reference sequence). V dropped 6 bases and J dropped 3 bases, with 10 bases sitting between them. This CDR3 is 13 amino acids long. The CDR3 coding sequence is TGTGCCAGCAGCAAGCGGAGGACAGATACGCAGTATTTT. It codes for CASSKRRTDTQYF.

This clone was detected only a few times. The chain joins TRBV6-1 to TRBJ1-2; TRBD1 matches 7 bases. This CDR3 region has 16 residues. CDR1 and CDR2 (germline): MNHNS, SASEGT. The V segment lost 3 bases and the J segment 7 bases; nucleotides outside the gene matches: 14. CDR3 bases: TGTGCCAGCAGTGACAGGGGGATGATCCCTATGACTGGCTACACCTTC. Its protein product is CASSDRGMIPMTGYTF.

V and J are TRBV6-1 and TRBJ1-5; possibly TRBD1 for D (5 bases). Trimming took 10 bases from V and 7 from J, leaving 17 bases between them. CDR1 MNHNS and CDR2 SASEGT come from the germline V gene. This CDR3 comprises 13 residues. The CDR3 nucleotides read TGTGCCACCACAAGGCAGGGCCACCAGCCCCAGCATTTT. Protein sequence: CATTRQGHQPQHF.